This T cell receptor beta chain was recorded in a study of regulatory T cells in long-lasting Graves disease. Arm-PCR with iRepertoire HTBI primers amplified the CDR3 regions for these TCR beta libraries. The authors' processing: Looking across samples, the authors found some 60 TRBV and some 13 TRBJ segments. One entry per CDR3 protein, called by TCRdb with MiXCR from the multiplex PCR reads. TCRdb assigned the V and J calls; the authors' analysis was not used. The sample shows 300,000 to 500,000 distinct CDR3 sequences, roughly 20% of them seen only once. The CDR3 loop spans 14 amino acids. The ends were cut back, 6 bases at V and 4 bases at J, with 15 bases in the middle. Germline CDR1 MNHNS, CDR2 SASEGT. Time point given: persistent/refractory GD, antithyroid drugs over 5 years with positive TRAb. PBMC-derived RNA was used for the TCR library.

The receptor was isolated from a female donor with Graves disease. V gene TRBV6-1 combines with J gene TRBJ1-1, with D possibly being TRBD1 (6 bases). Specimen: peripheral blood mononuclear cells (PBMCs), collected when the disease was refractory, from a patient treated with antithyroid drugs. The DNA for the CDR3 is TGTGCCAGCAGAAGGGGGACCCTCTTCACTGAAGCTTTCTTT. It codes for CASRRGTLFTEAFF.